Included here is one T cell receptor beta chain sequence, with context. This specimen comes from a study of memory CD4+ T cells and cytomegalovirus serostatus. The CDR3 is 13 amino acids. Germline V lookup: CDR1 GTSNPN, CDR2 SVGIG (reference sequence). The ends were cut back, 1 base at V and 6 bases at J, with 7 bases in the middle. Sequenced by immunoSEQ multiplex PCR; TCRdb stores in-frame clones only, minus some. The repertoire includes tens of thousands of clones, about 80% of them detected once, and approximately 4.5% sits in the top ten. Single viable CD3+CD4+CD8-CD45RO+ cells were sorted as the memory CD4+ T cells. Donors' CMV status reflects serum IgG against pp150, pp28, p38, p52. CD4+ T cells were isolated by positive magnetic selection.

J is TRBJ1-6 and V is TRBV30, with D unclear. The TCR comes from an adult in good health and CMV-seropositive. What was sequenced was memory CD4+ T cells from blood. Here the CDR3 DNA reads TGTGCCTGGAGTGATCTACGTAATTCACCCCTCCACTTT. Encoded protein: CAWSDLRNSPLHF.